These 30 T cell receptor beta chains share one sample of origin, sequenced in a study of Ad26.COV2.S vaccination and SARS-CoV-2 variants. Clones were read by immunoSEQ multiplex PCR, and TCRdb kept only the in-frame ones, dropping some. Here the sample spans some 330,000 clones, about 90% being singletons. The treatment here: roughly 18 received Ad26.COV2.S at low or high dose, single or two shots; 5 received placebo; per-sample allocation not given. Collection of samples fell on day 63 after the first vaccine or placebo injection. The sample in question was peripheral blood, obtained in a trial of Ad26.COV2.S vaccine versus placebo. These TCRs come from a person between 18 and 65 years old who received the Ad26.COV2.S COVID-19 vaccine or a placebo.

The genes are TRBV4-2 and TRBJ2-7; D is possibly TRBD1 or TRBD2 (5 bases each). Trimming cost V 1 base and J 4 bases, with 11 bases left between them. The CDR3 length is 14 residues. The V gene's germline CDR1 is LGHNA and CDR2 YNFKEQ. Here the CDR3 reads CASSQGLGEYEQYV. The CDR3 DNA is TGTGCCAGCAGCCAAGGATTAGGGGAGTACGAGCAGTACGTC.

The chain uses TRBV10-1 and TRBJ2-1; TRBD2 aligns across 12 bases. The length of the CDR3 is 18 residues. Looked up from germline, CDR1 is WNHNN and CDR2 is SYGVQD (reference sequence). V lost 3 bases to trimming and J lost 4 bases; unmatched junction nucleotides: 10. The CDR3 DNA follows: TGCGCCAGCAGTGACTTTCCTACCGGGACTAGCGGGTACAATGAGCAGTTCTTC. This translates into CASSDFPTGTSGYNEQFF.

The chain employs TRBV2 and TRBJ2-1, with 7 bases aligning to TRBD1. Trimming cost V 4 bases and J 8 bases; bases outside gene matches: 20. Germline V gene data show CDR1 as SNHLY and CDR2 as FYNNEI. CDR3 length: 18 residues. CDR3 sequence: CASSVPKSRGTATDEQFF. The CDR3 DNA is TGTGCCAGCAGTGTCCCCAAAAGCAGGGGGACAGCGACCGATGAGCAGTTCTTC.

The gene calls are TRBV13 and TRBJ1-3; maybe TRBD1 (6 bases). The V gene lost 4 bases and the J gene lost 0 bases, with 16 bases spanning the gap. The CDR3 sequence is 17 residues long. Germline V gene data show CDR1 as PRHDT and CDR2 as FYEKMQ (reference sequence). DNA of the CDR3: TGTGCCAGCAGCTCAATCGTCGGGGGCTTCTCTGGAAACACCATATATTTT. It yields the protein CASSSIVGGFSGNTIYF.

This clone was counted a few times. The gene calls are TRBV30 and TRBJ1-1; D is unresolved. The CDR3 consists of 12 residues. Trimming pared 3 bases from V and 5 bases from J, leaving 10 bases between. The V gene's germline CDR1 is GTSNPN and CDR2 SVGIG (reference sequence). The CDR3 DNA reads TGTGCCTGGAGCGAGTTAGGTACTGAAGCTTTCTTT. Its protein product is CAWSELGTEAFF.

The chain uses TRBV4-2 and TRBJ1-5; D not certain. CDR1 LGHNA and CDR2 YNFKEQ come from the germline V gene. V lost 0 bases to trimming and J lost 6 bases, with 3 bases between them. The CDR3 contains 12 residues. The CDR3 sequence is CASSQDSQPQHF. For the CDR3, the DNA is TGTGCCAGCAGCCAAGATAGTCAGCCCCAGCATTTT.

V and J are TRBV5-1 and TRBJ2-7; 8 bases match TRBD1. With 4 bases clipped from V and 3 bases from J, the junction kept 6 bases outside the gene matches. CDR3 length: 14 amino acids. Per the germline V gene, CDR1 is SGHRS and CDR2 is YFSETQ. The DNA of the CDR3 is TGCGCCAGCAGCACCGGGACAGGATACTACGAGCAGTACGTC. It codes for CASSTGTGYYEQYV.

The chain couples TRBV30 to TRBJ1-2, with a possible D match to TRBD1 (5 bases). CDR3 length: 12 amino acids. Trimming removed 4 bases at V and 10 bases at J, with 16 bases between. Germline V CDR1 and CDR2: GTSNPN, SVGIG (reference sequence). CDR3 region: CAWTRDSRTYTF. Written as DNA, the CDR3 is TGTGCCTGGACCCGGGACTCCCGCACCTACACCTTC. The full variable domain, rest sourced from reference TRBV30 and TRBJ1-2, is SQTIHQWPATLVQPVGSPLSLECTVEGTSNPNLYWYRQAAGRGLQLLFYSVGIGQISSEVPQNLSASRPQDRQFILSSKKLLLSDSGFYLCAWTRDSRTYTFGSGTRLTVV.

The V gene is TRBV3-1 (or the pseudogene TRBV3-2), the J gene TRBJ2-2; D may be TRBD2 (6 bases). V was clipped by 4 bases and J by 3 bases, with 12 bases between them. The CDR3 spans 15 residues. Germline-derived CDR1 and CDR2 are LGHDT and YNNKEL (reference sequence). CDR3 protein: CASSLLPGDTGELFF. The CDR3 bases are TGTGCCAGCAGCCTCCTCCCGGGGGACACCGGGGAGCTGTTTTTT.

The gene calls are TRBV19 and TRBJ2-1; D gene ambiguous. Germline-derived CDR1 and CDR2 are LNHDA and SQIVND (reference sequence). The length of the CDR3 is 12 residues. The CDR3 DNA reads TGTGCTTGCAGGTCCTTCAACAATGAGCAGTTCTTC. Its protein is CACRSFNNEQFF.

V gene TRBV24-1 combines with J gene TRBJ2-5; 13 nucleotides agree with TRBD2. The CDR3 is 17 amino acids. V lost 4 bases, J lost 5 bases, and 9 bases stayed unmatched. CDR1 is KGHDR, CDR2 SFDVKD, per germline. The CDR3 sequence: CATSEPTSGGPGETQYF. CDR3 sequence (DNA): TGTGCCACCAGTGAACCGACTAGCGGGGGGCCGGGGGAGACCCAGTACTTC.

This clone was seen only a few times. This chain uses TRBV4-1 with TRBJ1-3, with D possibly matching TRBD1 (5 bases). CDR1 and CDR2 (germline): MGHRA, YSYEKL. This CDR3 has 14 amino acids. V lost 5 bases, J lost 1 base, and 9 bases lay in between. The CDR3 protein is CASSLTVSGNTIYF. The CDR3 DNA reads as TGCGCCAGCAGCTTGACAGTATCTGGAAACACCATATATTTT.

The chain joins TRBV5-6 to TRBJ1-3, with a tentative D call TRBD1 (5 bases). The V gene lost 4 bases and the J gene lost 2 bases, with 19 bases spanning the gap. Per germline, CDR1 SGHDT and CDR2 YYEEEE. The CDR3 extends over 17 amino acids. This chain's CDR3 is CASSRFKGGGAGNTIYF. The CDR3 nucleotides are TGTGCCAGCAGCAGATTCAAAGGCGGGGGGGCTGGAAACACCATATATTTT.

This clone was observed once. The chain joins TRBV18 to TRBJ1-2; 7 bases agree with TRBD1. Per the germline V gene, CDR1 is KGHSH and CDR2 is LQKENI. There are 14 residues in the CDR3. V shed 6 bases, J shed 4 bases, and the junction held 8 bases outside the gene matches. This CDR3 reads CASSNQGQSYGYTF. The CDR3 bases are TGTGCCAGCTCGAACCAGGGACAGAGCTATGGCTACACCTTC.

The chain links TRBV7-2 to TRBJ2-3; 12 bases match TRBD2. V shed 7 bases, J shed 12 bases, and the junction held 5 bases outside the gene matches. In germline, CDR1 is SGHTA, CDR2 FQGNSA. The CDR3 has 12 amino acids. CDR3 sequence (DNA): TGTGCCAGCACCCGACTAGCGGGGGCCCAGTATTTT. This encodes CASTRLAGAQYF.

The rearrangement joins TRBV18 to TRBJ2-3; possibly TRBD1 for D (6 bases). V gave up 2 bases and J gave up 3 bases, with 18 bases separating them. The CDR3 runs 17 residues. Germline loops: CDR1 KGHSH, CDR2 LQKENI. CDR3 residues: CASSPGQQRSLTDTQYF. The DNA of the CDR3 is TGTGCCAGCTCACCAGGACAGCAACGAAGTCTTACAGATACGCAGTATTTT.

CDR3 amino acids: CASSTQGFEGYTF. The CDR3 DNA follows: TGCGCCAGCAGCACACAGGGTTTCGAGGGCTACACCTTC. The J gene is TRBJ1-2, the V gene TRBV5-1; maybe TRBD1 (6 bases). This CDR3 spans 13 amino acids. The germline gives CDR1 SGHRS, CDR2 YFSETQ. Trimming cost V 4 bases and J 8 bases, with 15 bases left between them.

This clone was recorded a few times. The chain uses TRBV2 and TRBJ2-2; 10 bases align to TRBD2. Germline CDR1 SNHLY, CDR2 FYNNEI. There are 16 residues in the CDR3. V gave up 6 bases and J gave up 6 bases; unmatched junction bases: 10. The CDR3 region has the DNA TGTGCCAGCAGCCCCAGGGCTAGCGGGAGAGCCGGGGAGCTGTTTTTT. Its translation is CASSPRASGRAGELFF.

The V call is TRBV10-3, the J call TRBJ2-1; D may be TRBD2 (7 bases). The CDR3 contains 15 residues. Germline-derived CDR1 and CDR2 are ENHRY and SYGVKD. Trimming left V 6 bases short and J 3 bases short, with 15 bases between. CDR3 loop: CAISEGGVFYNEQFF. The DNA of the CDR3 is TGTGCCATCAGCGAGGGGGGGGTATTCTACAATGAGCAGTTCTTC.

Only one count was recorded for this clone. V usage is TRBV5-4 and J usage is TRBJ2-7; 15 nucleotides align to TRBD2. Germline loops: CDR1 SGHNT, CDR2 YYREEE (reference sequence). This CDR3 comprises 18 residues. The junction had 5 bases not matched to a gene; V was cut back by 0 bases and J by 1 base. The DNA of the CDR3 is TGTGCCAGCAGCTTGGCGGGACTAGCGGGGGGTAGGTCCTACGAGCAGTACTTC. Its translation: CASSLAGLAGGRSYEQYF.

This chain's CDR3 is CASSLTPYIWETQYF. The CDR3 nucleotides are TGTGCCAGCAGCCTTACCCCTTACATATGGGAGACCCAGTACTTC. This rearrangement joins TRBV11-1 to TRBJ2-5; D gene uncertain. CDR3 length equals 15 residues. V was clipped by 5 bases and J by 5 bases, with 18 bases between them. Germline assignment: CDR1 SGHAT and CDR2 FQDESV (reference sequence).

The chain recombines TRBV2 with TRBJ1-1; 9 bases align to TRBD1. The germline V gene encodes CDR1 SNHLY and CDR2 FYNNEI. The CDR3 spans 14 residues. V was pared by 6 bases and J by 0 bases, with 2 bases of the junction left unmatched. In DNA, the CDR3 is TGTGCCAGCAGCGGACAGGGGTTGAACACTGAAGCTTTCTTT. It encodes CASSGQGLNTEAFF. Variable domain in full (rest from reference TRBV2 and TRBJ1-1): EPEVTQTPSHQVTQMGQEVILRCVPISNHLYFYWYRQILGQKVEFLVSFYNNEISEKSEIFDDQFSVERPDGSNFTLKIRSTKLEDSAMYFCASSGQGLNTEAFFGQGTRLTVV.

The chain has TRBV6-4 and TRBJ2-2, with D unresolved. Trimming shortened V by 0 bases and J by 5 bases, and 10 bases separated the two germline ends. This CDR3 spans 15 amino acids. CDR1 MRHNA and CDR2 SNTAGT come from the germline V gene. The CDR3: CASSDSMGLTGELFF. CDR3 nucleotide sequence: TGTGCCAGCAGTGACTCGATGGGGTTAACCGGGGAGCTGTTTTTT.

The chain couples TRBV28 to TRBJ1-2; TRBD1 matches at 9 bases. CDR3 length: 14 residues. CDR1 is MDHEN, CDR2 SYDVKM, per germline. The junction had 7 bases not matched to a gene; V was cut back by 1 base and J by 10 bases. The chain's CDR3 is CASSLSGTGLAYTF. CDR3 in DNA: TGTGCCAGCAGTTTATCCGGGACAGGGCTGGCCTACACCTTC.

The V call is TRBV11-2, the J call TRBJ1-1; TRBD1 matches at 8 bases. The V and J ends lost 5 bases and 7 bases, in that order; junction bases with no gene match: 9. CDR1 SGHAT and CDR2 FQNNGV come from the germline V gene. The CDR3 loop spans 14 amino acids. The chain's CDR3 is CASSTWTGRNEAFF. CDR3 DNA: TGTGCCAGCAGCACGTGGACAGGGCGAAATGAAGCTTTCTTT.

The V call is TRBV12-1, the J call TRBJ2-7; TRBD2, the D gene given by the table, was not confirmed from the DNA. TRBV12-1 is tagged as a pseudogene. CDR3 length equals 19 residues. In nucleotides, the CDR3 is TGTGCCAGCAGCTTTGCGTGTAAATGGAGCGGGGCGAGCTCCTACGAGCAGTACGTC. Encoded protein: CASSFACKWSGASSYEQYV.

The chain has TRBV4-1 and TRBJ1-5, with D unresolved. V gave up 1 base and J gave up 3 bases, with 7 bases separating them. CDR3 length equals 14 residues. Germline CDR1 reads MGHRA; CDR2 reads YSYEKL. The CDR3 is CASSQGPINQPQHF. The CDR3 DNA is TGCGCCAGCAGCCAAGGACCGATCAATCAGCCCCAGCATTTT.

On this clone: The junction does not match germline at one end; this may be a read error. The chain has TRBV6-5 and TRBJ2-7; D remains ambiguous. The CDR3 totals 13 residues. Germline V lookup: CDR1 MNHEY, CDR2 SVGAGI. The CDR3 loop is CASSDSLYYEQYF. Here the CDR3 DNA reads TGTGCCAGCAGTGACTCCCTCTACTACGAGCAGTACTTC.

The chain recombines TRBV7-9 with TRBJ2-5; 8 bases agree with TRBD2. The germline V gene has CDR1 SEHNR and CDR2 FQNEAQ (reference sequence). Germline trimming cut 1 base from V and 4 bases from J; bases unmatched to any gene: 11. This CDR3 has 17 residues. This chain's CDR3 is CASSLGFSGMGLETQYF. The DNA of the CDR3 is TGTGCCAGCAGCTTAGGATTTAGCGGGATGGGTCTAGAGACCCAGTACTTC.

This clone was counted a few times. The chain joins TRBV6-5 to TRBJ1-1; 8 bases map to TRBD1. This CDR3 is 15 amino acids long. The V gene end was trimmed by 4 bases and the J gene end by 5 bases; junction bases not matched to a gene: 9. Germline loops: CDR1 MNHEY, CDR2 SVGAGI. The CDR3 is CASSSPTGGKTEAFF. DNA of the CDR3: TGTGCCAGCAGTTCGCCTACAGGGGGGAAAACTGAAGCTTTCTTT.